The T cell receptor (beta chain) under discussion was sequenced for a study of T-cell reconstitution after alpha-beta-depleted transplantation in children. V shed 5 bases, J shed 0 bases, and the junction held 7 bases outside the gene matches. Germline CDR1 reads MDHEN; CDR2 reads SYDVKM. This CDR3 has 15 amino acids. During its preparation, the TCRbeta library received unique molecular identifiers. MiXCR, applied by TCRdb to the PCR reads, yields one record per CDR3 protein. The sample lists fewer than 700,000 distinct CDR3 sequences; roughly 13% were seen once. The clonotype comes from a male patient younger than 18 who had a stem cell transplant for acute myeloid leukemia, so the T cells may come from the graft donor. The rearrangement links TRBV28 to TRBJ2-7; 7 nucleotides match TRBD2. This specimen consisted of PBMCs, mostly from graft donor cells, obtained 360 days after TCRalphabeta/CD19-depleted stem cell transplant. The CDR3 is CASSGGVIHSYEQYF. The DNA of the CDR3 is TGTGCCAGCAGTGGGGGGGTAATACACTCCTACGAGCAGTACTTC.